One sample yielded the 25 T cell receptor beta chains listed below, sequenced in a study of Ad26.COV2.S vaccination and SARS-CoV-2 variants. Assay used: immunoSEQ multiplex PCR; TCRdb lists only in-frame clones, some missing. The sample includes roughly 400,000 clones, about 92% of them seen just once. The treatment is: some 20 received Ad26.COV2.S at low or high dose, single or two shots; several received placebo; per-sample allocation not given. After the first vaccine or placebo injection, samples were drawn on day 63. This specimen was peripheral blood, taken in a trial of Ad26.COV2.S vaccine versus placebo. The receptors originated from a person aged 18 to 65 who received the Ad26.COV2.S COVID-19 vaccine or a placebo.

The V gene is TRBV19, the J gene TRBJ1-5; D is perhaps TRBD1 (6 bases). With 3 bases removed from V and 4 bases from J, the gap between germline ends came to 19 bases. Per germline, CDR1 LNHDA and CDR2 SQIVND (reference sequence). CDR3 length equals 17 residues. The CDR3 sequence: CASSIGIGGDINQPQHF. The CDR3 DNA reads as TGTGCCAGTAGTATCGGGATAGGGGGGGATATTAATCAGCCCCAGCATTTT.

The chain is built from TRBV3-1 (or the pseudogene TRBV3-2) and TRBJ2-7, with no clear D. The V end was cut by 0 bases, the J end by 0 bases, with 6 bases between. The CDR3 is 14 residues long. Germline V gene data show CDR1 as LGHDT and CDR2 as YNNKEL (reference sequence). CDR3 in amino acids: CASSQESVSYEQYF. The CDR3 nucleotides are TGTGCCAGCAGCCAAGAGTCGGTCTCCTACGAGCAGTACTTC.

The V gene is TRBV3-1 (or the pseudogene TRBV3-2), the J gene TRBJ2-2; 10 bases align to TRBD2. V lost 4 bases to trimming and J lost 0 bases; unmatched junction nucleotides: 8. Germline lookup yields CDR1 LGHDT and CDR2 YNNKEL (reference sequence). The CDR3 is made up of 18 amino acids. The CDR3: CASSPAPSGRANTGELFF. In DNA form, the CDR3 reads TGTGCCAGCAGCCCAGCACCCAGCGGGAGGGCGAACACCGGGGAGCTGTTTTTT.

The chain recombines TRBV28 with TRBJ2-5; possible D gene TRBD1, 7 bases. Trimming took off 6 bases at V and 7 bases at J, with 15 bases between the two ends. From germline, CDR1 is MDHEN and CDR2 SYDVKM. The CDR3 extends over 13 amino acids. The DNA of the CDR3 is TGTGCCAGCAGCGCCAGGGGGGCAGTGACCCAGTACTTC. Encoded protein: CASSARGAVTQYF.

The chain couples TRBV5-1 to TRBJ2-7; 7 bases fit TRBD2. With 3 bases clipped from V and 4 bases from J, the junction kept 10 bases outside the gene matches. The CDR3 runs 15 residues. Germline V gene lookup returns CDR1 SGHRS and CDR2 YFSETQ. The CDR3 protein is CASSSQRGLQYEQYF. The CDR3 nucleotides are TGCGCCAGCAGCTCACAGCGGGGACTGCAATACGAGCAGTACTTC.

The genes are TRBV7-9 and TRBJ2-7; 10 positions match TRBD1. Germline values: CDR1 SEHNR, CDR2 FQNEAQ (reference sequence). V shed 4 bases and J 5 bases; nucleotides not matched to a gene: 8. The CDR3 sequence is 15 residues long. CDR3 region: CASSSRGDRGHEQYF. The CDR3 bases are TGTGCCAGCAGCTCAAGGGGGGACAGGGGCCACGAGCAGTACTTC.

Turning to this clone: The junction departs from the called germline gene at one end, perhaps through a read error. The chain joins TRBV30 to TRBJ1-2; D is possibly TRBD1 (5 bases). Germline V gene sequence: CDR1 GTSNPN, CDR2 SVGIG (reference sequence). The CDR3 length is 13 residues. The DNA of the CDR3 is TGTGCCTGGAGTCCGACAGCTAACAATGGCTACACCTTC. Its protein product is CAWSPTANNGYTF.

V and J are TRBV6-2 or TRBV6-3 and TRBJ1-5; D is ambiguous. The CDR3 loop spans 16 amino acids. Germline CDR1 and CDR2: MNHEY and SVGEGT. V was trimmed by 0 bases and J by 2 bases, leaving 11 bases between them. The CDR3 nucleotides read TGTGCCAGCAGTTACTCGGTGGCACAACGCAATCAGCCCCAGCATTTT. This translates into CASSYSVAQRNQPQHF.

The rearrangement joins TRBV30 to TRBJ2-7; 9 bases map to TRBD1. After removal of 4 bases from V and 3 bases from J, the junction contained 19 bases not matched to a gene. The germline gives CDR1 GTSNPN, CDR2 SVGIG (reference sequence). This CDR3 is built from 18 residues. CDR3 DNA: TGTGCCTGGACCCGCTTACCGGGACAGGGTAAGGGTGTCTACGAGCAGTACTTC. This gives the protein CAWTRLPGQGKGVYEQYF. Supplemented by reference TRBV30 and TRBJ2-7, the full variable domain reads SQTIHQWPATLVQPVGSPLSLECTVEGTSNPNLYWYRQAAGRGLQLLFYSVGIGQISSEVPQNLSASRPQDRQFILSSKKLLLSDSGFYLCAWTRLPGQGKGVYEQYFGPGTRLTVT.

The V call is TRBV27, the J call TRBJ1-5; 10 bases line up with TRBD1. J was trimmed by 6 bases and V by 8 bases; bases with no gene match: 7. The germline CDR1 and CDR2 sequences are MNHEY and SMNVEV (reference sequence). This CDR3 contains 14 residues. The CDR3 sequence: CASGGQGLGQPQHF. The CDR3 coding sequence is TGTGCCAGCGGGGGACAGGGGCTGGGTCAGCCCCAGCATTTT.

The chain recombines TRBV27 with TRBJ2-1; TRBD1 is a possible D gene (6 bases). This CDR3 has 16 residues. Trimming left V 5 bases short and J 4 bases short, with 18 bases between. Germline lookup yields CDR1 MNHEY and CDR2 SMNVEV (reference sequence). Here the CDR3 DNA reads TGTGCCAGCAGTCCGCCGATAGGGGGAGTTTACAATGAGCAGTTCTTC. Its protein is CASSPPIGGVYNEQFF.

The rearrangement links TRBV13 to TRBJ1-2; TRBD1 matches at 11 bases. The J segment lost 2 bases and the V segment lost 5 bases, leaving 7 bases of the junction unmatched. CDR1 and CDR2 from the germline V gene are PRHDT and FYEKMQ (reference sequence). CDR3 size: 16 residues. In DNA, the CDR3 is TGTGCCAGCAGCCATCGCCGGGACAGGGGGAACTATGGCTACACCTTC. This sequence encodes CASSHRRDRGNYGYTF. The variable domain in full, completed from reference TRBV13 and TRBJ1-2, reads AAGVIQSPRHLIKEKRETATLKCYPIPRHDTVYWYQQGPGQDPQFLISFYEKMQSDKGSIPDRFSAQQFSDYHSELNMSSLELGDSALYFCASSHRRDRGNYGYTFGSGTRLTVV.

The CDR3 loop is CAITKGTSTEQFF. The CDR3 DNA reads as TGTGCCATCACCAAGGGGACTAGCACTGAGCAGTTCTTC. The chain employs TRBV10-3 and TRBJ2-1; TRBD2 matches at 9 bases. Germline CDR1 is ENHRY and CDR2 is SYGVKD. This CDR3 is 13 amino acids long. The V segment lost 7 bases and the J segment 9 bases; nucleotides outside the gene matches: 7.

The CDR3 DNA is TGCGCCAGCAAAGTAGGTCCCTATGCGACCAACGCGAAATACGAGCAGTACTTC. Protein product: CASKVGPYATNAKYEQYF. The chain couples TRBV10-1 to TRBJ2-7; D gene ambiguous. The CDR3 covers 18 residues. Germline V gene sequence: CDR1 WNHNN, CDR2 SYGVQD (reference sequence). Trimming removed 7 bases at V and 4 bases at J, with 29 bases between.

The gene calls are TRBV2 and TRBJ1-6; D gene unclear. CDR3 length: 16 residues. From germline, CDR1 is SNHLY and CDR2 FYNNEI. Trimming removed 3 bases from V and 0 bases from J, with 9 bases in between. In DNA, the CDR3 is TGTGCCAGCAGTGATGAGCTAAGCTCCTATAATTCACCCCTCCACTTT. As protein: CASSDELSSYNSPLHF.

This clone was counted a few times. V is TRBV5-4 and J is TRBJ1-6; weak D call: TRBD1 (6 bases). Trimming took 0 bases from V and 8 from J, leaving 6 bases between them. Germline lookup yields CDR1 SGHNT and CDR2 YYREEE (reference sequence). The CDR3 consists of 13 residues. CDR3 amino acids: CASSLEGDSPLHF. The CDR3 DNA is TGTGCCAGCAGCTTGGAGGGGGATTCACCCCTCCACTTT.

V and J are TRBV18 and TRBJ2-1; tentatively, D is TRBD1 or TRBD2 (5 bases each). CDR1 and CDR2 from the germline V gene are KGHSH and LQKENI. The germline V and J ends were trimmed by 5 bases and 10 bases, with 21 bases remaining between them. The CDR3 runs 15 residues. Here the CDR3 reads CASSSGHESWEEQFF. The CDR3 DNA is TGTGCCAGCTCATCCGGACACGAGAGTTGGGAGGAGCAGTTCTTC.

This CDR3 reads CASSGRGGSYEQYF. The DNA of the CDR3 is TGTGCCAGCAGTGGGAGGGGGGGCTCCTACGAGCAGTACTTC. V usage is TRBV27 and J usage is TRBJ2-7; D perhaps matches TRBD2 (7 bases). Germline V lookup: CDR1 MNHEY, CDR2 SMNVEV (reference sequence). V was clipped by 5 bases and J by 0 bases, with 11 bases between them. CDR3 length equals 14 residues.

This chain connects TRBV28 to TRBJ1-6; D is unclear. CDR1 and CDR2 (germline): MDHEN, SYDVKM. The CDR3 runs to 14 residues. Trimming removed 3 bases at V and 0 bases at J, with 3 bases between. The CDR3 loop is CASSLRSYNSPLHF. Written as DNA, the CDR3 is TGTGCCAGCAGTTTGCGCTCCTATAATTCACCCCTCCACTTT.

This clone was recorded only once. The chain recombines TRBV9 with TRBJ2-1, with 11 bases lining up with TRBD1. This CDR3 has 16 residues. Germline-derived CDR1 and CDR2 are SGDLS and YYNGEE. The J segment lost 6 bases and the V segment lost 0 bases, leaving 5 bases of the junction unmatched. CDR3 DNA: TGTGCCAGCAGCGTAGAAGGACAGGGGGCGTTCAATGAGCAGTTCTTC. Encoded protein: CASSVEGQGAFNEQFF.

The V call is TRBV19, the J call TRBJ1-4; the D is unclear. V lost 2 bases and J 0 bases, leaving 7 bases between the germline ends. Germline-derived CDR1 and CDR2 are LNHDA and SQIVND (reference sequence). The CDR3 spans 15 residues. Written as DNA, the CDR3 is TGTGCCAGTAGTATACCGACTGCAACTAATGAAAAACTGTTTTTT. Its translation: CASSIPTATNEKLFF.

This rearrangement joins TRBV18 to TRBJ1-2, with unresolved D. Germline assignment: CDR1 KGHSH and CDR2 LQKENI. The V end was cut by 2 bases, the J end by 0 bases, with 7 bases between. This CDR3 is built from 14 residues. CDR3 nucleotides: TGTGCCAGCTCACCATTAGGAGCTAACTATGGCTACACCTTC. Amino acid sequence: CASSPLGANYGYTF.

The chain employs TRBV7-8 and TRBJ2-7; D uncertain. Per germline, CDR1 SGHVS and CDR2 FQNEAQ. The CDR3 has 13 amino acids. Deletions cut 1 base from V and 7 bases from J, with 11 bases between. The CDR3: CASSLGGYQEQYF. Written as DNA, the CDR3 is TGTGCCAGCAGCTTAGGTGGGTACCAGGAGCAGTACTTC.

The chain is built from TRBV6-4 and TRBJ2-5; D ambiguous. The germline V gene encodes CDR1 MRHNA and CDR2 SNTAGT. The CDR3 has 10 residues. V lost 9 bases, J lost 3 bases, and 5 bases lay in between. The CDR3 sequence: CASDKETQYF. CDR3 coding DNA: TGTGCCAGTGATAAAGAGACCCAGTACTTC.

With regard to this clone: The same CDR3 arises from other DNA sequences in this sample as well. The J gene is TRBJ2-7, the V gene TRBV27; no firm D call. The CDR3 covers 15 residues. Germline CDR1 is MNHEY and CDR2 is SMNVEV (reference sequence). V gave up 0 bases and J gave up 2 bases, with 11 bases separating them. The CDR3 here is CASSLSPDGAYEQYF. CDR3 sequence (DNA): TGTGCCAGCAGTTTATCCCCCGACGGAGCCTACGAGCAGTACTTC.